This section outlines one T cell receptor beta chain sequence together with its context. The specificity of this receptor is unknown. Base qualities are not provided; no much larger clone lies one nucleotide away. Healthy HIV-negative adults with no recently reported acute infections or vaccinations were included as donors. Every donor was a Caucasian adult living in Nashville, Tennessee, USA. CD4+ T cells were enriched by magnetic negative selection, after which naive cells were positively selected on CD45RA and the negative fraction was taken as the memory subset. Blood was collected by leukapheresis, and PBMCs were isolated by Ficoll-Histopaque density gradient centrifugation and then cryopreserved in liquid nitrogen vapor phase. Purity and quantity of every magnetically sorted T cell population were checked by analytical flow cytometry. Genomic DNA was isolated from every sorted fraction and measured by UV absorbance on a Nanodrop 2000c.

The data derive from a study of shared clonotypes between healthy human individuals (dated by TCRdb to about 2020). Notes on the research overall: A few men and a couple of women, aged 18 to 49 years, made up the cohort. Libraries were prepared and TCR repertoires were sequenced by different laboratories using diverse techniques, in order to increase sequencing depth and limit assay-specific biases. For each donor, CD4 naive and CD4 memory were each run on three plates, CD8 naive on two plates, and CD8 memory on one plate. Between about 0.94 and 8.9 billion PBMCs per donor were obtained by leukapheresis. To estimate repertoire size and how much clonotype sharing occurs between individuals, the study deeply sequenced the blood TCR repertoires of roughly 5 healthy adults. What the research found in general, with its limitations: Rarefaction of sorted-subset datasets indicated incomplete sequencing despite the large sequencing depth. The small number of donors limited the genetic and exposure-history diversity represented. Sampling was limited to blood, and TCR repertoires in tissue likely differ from TCR repertoires in blood. About 4.5% of naive CD4, 3.5% of naive CD8, approximately 2.2% of memory CD4, and about 0.4% of memory CD8 clonotypes were shared across several donors. Higher generation probabilities were observed for clonotypes shared by all four sorted-subset donors than for non-shared clonotypes. Naive subsets generally had larger estimated clonotype richness than memory subsets did. Pairwise subsampling indicated that sequencing depth was expected to affect the degree of clonotype sharing among donors.

Using the deep immunoSEQ assay, multiplex PCR amplified TCR CDR3 regions from genomic DNA. Genomic DNA extracted from each cell subset was distributed evenly over all wells of several immunoSEQ 96-well plates, and each plate served as one replicate. For sorted subsets, 150 to 250 ng of genomic DNA, equivalent to 25,000 to 35,000 T cell genomes, went into each replicate PCR. The purified libraries were quantified using a Qubit 3.0 fluorometer, sized with a Bioanalyzer 2100, and then quantified again using the KAPA Library Quantification kit. Each immunoSEQ 96-well plate was sequenced on its own single-read 150-cycle Illumina NextSeq 550 flow cell. The published analysis was carried out like this. Because the immunoSEQ output held only junctional sequences and lacked quality scores, the filtering could not match the filtering applied to full-length reads. Sequences were annotated with PyIR, a Python wrapper for IgBLAST v1.9, and V/J genes and CDR3 were assigned using IMGT germline references. Reads were filtered out if the reads had weak V/J assignments (E-value above 1e-6), no CDR3, stop codons, out-of-frame junctions, or ambiguous translated residues. A V3J clonotype was defined by an identical inferred V gene, J gene, and CDR3 amino acid sequence. Percentage overlap between repertoires was computed as shared unique clonotypes divided by the size of the smaller repertoire. Richness of each repertoire was evaluated using RTK rarefaction, the Chao1 estimator, and Recon v2.1 estimates of unobserved clonotypes. Generation probabilities for all TCRbeta clonotypes obtained by the gDNA method from a handful of donors were computed using OLGA. TCRdb took this table from immuneACCESS and kept in-frame rearrangements with V and J called. Such tables lack part of the clones; where checked against another copy, unresolved V genes explain under half of the gap, and the rest is unexplained. The DNA gave D and trimming, while V, J and clone size come from that table. This sample has about 1 million clones in its table, and approximately 70% of those were observed once. The ten largest clones add up to about 1.5% of the sample.

The CDR3 spans 15 residues, from the cysteine through the phenylalanine. Just CDR3 DNA is preserved here, 45 bases in frame from base 1. Looking up the germline V gene yields CDR1 KGHSH and CDR2 LQKENI. A distance of 7 bases separates the germline ends of V and J, which lose 1 base and 3 bases respectively. The sequence is built from TRBV18 and TRBJ1-6, with the D gene call left open. Material: memory CD4+ T cells sorted from blood. In the paper's terms, the cell subset or site label means: CD45RA-negative fraction. The sequence was obtained from a man aged 18 to 30 in good health. This receptor carries the CDR3 CASSPQASYNSPLHF. The DNA sequence is given as TGTGCCAGCTCACCACAAGCAAGCTATAATTCACCCCTCCACTTT.